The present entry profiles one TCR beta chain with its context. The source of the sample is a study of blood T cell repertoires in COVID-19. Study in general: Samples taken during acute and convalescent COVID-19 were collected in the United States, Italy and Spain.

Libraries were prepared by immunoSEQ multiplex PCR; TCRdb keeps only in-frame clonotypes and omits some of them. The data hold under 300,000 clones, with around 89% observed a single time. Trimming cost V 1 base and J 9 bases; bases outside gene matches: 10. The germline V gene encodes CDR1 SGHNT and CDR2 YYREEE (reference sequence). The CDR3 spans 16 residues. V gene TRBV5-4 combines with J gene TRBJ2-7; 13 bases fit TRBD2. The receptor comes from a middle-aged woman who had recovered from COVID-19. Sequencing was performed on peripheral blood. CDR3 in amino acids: CASSLPRGLAGTRQYF. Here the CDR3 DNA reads TGTGCCAGCAGCTTGCCCCGGGGACTAGCGGGGACGCGGCAGTACTTC.